A single sample gave rise to the 3 T cell receptor beta chains below, sequenced in a study of cytomegalovirus exposure and HLA in healthy donors. This PCR relied on a set of 60 Vbeta primers and 13 Jbeta primers. Method: immunoSEQ multiplex PCR; TCRdb's copy keeps in-frame clones and lacks some. The repertoire holds fewer than 250,000 clones, approximately 70% seen once, with around 3.2% in the top ten. The sequenced sample consisted of PBMCs. All receptors come from a young woman in good health and CMV-seropositive.

The genes are TRBV7-9 and TRBJ2-5, with TRBD2 matching 9 bases. The CDR3 consists of 16 residues. In germline, CDR1 is SEHNR, CDR2 FQNEAQ (reference sequence). The trim removed 5 bases at V and 0 bases at J, leaving 7 bases unmatched. CDR3 nucleotides: TGTGCCAGCAGCCCACCTAGCGGGGCGTACCAAGAGACCCAGTACTTC. Its protein product is CASSPPSGAYQETQYF.

This sequence joins TRBV6-1 and TRBJ2-7; 8 nucleotides match TRBD2. CDR1 is MNHNS and CDR2 is SASEGT in the germline V gene. V gave up 1 base and J gave up 2 bases; unmatched junction bases: 4. This CDR3 region has 15 residues. As DNA, the CDR3 is TGTGCCAGCAGTGAAGGGGCGGGAGGAACCTACGAGCAGTACTTC. It translates to CASSEGAGGTYEQYF.

The chain carries TRBV13 and TRBJ1-1, with D perhaps matching TRBD1 (6 bases). CDR3 size: 14 residues. The V end was cut by 5 bases, the J end by 4 bases, with 14 bases between. Germline lookup yields CDR1 PRHDT and CDR2 FYEKMQ (reference sequence). This CDR3 is CASSPTGRITEAFF. The DNA of the CDR3 is TGTGCCAGCAGCCCCACAGGGCGAATCACTGAAGCTTTCTTT. The whole variable domain, filled in from reference TRBV13 and TRBJ1-1, reads AAGVIQSPRHLIKEKRETATLKCYPIPRHDTVYWYQQGPGQDPQFLISFYEKMQSDKGSIPDRFSAQQFSDYHSELNMSSLELGDSALYFCASSPTGRITEAFFGQGTRLTVV.